This entry features one T cell receptor beta chain sequence. Its matching antigen is unknown. V lost 0 bases to trimming and J lost 6 bases, with 9 bases between them. Germline V gene sequence: CDR1 SGHRS, CDR2 YFSETQ. The CDR3 length is 13 residues. Method: immunoSEQ multiplex PCR; TCRdb's copy keeps in-frame clones and lacks some. The sample lists roughly 91,000 clones; roughly 89% were seen once. These data come from a study of T cell responses to AZD1222 COVID-19 vaccine. Study in general: Analysis merged second doses at about 4 or about 12 weeks.

Study-level results: Samples come after the peak T cell response, not at day 14. The donor cohort was predominantly white British with a female majority, and clonal diversity may have been underestimated.

The sequences come from peripheral blood, collected on day 0 of AZD1222 vaccination. The origin of this receptor is an adult in good health. V usage is TRBV5-1 and J usage is TRBJ1-2; D gene uncertain. The CDR3, as DNA: TGCGCCAGCAGCTTGGCTGTCCAGAATGGCTACACCTTC. The encoded protein is CASSLAVQNGYTF.